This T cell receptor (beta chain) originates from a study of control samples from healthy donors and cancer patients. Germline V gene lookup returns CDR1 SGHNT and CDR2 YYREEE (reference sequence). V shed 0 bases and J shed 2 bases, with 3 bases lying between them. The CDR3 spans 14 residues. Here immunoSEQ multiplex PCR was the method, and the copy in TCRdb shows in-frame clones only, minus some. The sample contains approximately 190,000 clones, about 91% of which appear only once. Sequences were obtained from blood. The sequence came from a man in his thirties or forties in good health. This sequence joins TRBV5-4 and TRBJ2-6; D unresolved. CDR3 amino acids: CASSLDTGANVLTF. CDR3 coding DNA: TGTGCCAGCAGCTTGGATACTGGGGCCAACGTCCTGACTTTC.